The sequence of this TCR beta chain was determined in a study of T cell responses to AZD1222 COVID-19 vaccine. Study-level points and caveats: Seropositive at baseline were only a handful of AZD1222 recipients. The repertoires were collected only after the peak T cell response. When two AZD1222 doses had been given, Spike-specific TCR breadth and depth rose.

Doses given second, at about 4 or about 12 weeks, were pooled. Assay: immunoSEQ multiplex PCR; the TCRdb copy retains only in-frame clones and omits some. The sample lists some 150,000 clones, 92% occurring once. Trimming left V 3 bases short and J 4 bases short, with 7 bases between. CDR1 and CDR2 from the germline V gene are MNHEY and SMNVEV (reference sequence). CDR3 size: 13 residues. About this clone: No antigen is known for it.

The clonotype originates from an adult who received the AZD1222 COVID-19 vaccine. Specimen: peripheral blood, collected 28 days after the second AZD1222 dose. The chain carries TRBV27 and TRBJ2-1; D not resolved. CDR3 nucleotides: TGTGCCAGCAGTTTGACACCGTACAATGAGCAGTTCTTC. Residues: CASSLTPYNEQFF.